A single sample gave rise to the 31 T cell receptor beta chains below, sequenced in a study of cytomegalovirus exposure and HLA in healthy donors. Primers included in the PCR were 60 Vbeta and 13 Jbeta primers. TCRdb keeps only in-frame clones here, not all; method: immunoSEQ multiplex PCR. The profile covers around 91,000 clones, with less than 70% appearing a single time and roughly 2% taken by the ten largest. Sequenced input: PBMCs. The receptor source for this set is a human donor in good health.

This rearrangement joins TRBV5-6 to TRBJ1-2, with 9 bases identical to TRBD1. This CDR3 has 13 amino acids. Germline V gene lookup returns CDR1 SGHDT and CDR2 YYEEEE. Trimming took 4 bases from V and 3 from J; bases not matched to a gene: 1. CDR3 protein: CASSRDRDYGYTF. As DNA, the CDR3 is TGTGCCAGCAGCCGGGACAGGGACTATGGCTACACCTTC.

The chain is built from TRBV18 and TRBJ1-6, with 10 bases aligning to TRBD1. Unmatched junction bases numbered 13, after V lost 3 bases and J lost 8 bases. This CDR3 has 18 residues. Germline lookup yields CDR1 KGHSH and CDR2 LQKENI. The CDR3: CASSPTGQGMREYSPLHF. CDR3 DNA: TGTGCCAGCTCACCGACGGGACAGGGGATGAGAGAGTATTCACCCCTCCACTTT.

This clone was seen a few times. The V and J genes are TRBV2 and TRBJ1-5, with 7 bases matching TRBD1. With V trimmed by 7 bases and J by 6 bases, 6 bases remained unmatched. Germline CDR1 is SNHLY and CDR2 is FYNNEI. The CDR3 runs 13 residues. This CDR3 is CASNGQEGQPQHF. DNA of the CDR3: TGTGCCAGCAATGGACAGGAAGGTCAGCCCCAGCATTTT.

In the case of this clone: Other DNA sequences in this specimen translate into the identical CDR3. The J gene is TRBJ2-7, the V gene TRBV4-3, with a weak D call TRBD1 (5 bases). Germline CDR1 is LGHNA and CDR2 is YSLEER. This CDR3 spans 15 amino acids. Between the trimmed V and J ends, which lost 3 bases and 4 bases, there was a span of 16 bases. CDR3 amino acids: CASSHVTAPIYEQYF. CDR3 in DNA: TGCGCCAGCAGCCATGTGACAGCTCCCATATACGAGCAGTACTTC.

The J gene is TRBJ2-1, the V gene TRBV2, with a tentative D call TRBD2 (6 bases). From germline, CDR1 is SNHLY and CDR2 FYNNEI. The ends were cut back, 5 bases at V and 7 bases at J, with 21 bases in the middle. This CDR3 region has 16 residues. Written as DNA, the CDR3 is TGTGCCAGCAGTACGGGAAGCTGGGGCAGCGGGAATGAGCAGTTCTTC. Translated, it gives CASSTGSWGSGNEQFF.

The genes are TRBV19 and TRBJ2-1; tentatively, D is TRBD1 (6 bases). Trimming left V 5 bases short and J 6 bases short, with 11 bases between. Germline V gene lookup returns CDR1 LNHDA and CDR2 SQIVND (reference sequence). CDR3 length: 13 residues. CDR3 coding DNA: TGTGCCAGTAGTGCCACAGGGCTCAATGAGCAGTTCTTC. Translation: CASSATGLNEQFF.

The rearrangement uses TRBV5-1 and TRBJ2-3; 10 nucleotides line up with TRBD2. Germline V gene lookup returns CDR1 SGHRS and CDR2 YFSETQ. CDR3 length equals 15 residues. Trimming removed 3 bases from V and 8 bases from J; junction bases left unmatched: 9. CDR3: CASSSLSGGETTQYF. The CDR3 DNA reads as TGCGCCAGCAGCTCACTAAGCGGGGGGGAGACTACGCAGTATTTT.

This clone was seen a few times. The chain links TRBV7-8 to TRBJ1-2, with D perhaps TRBD1 (6 bases). CDR1 and CDR2 from the germline V gene are SGHVS and FQNEAQ. The V gene lost 4 bases and the J gene lost 6 bases, with 15 bases spanning the gap. This CDR3 has 14 residues. This CDR3 reads CASSYLWGQDGYTF. CDR3 nucleotide sequence: TGTGCCAGCAGCTATTTGTGGGGGCAAGATGGCTACACCTTC.

This clone was observed a single time. This rearrangement joins TRBV10-3 to TRBJ1-5, with 7 positions matching TRBD1. The CDR3 extends over 13 amino acids. Germline V gene data show CDR1 as ENHRY and CDR2 as SYGVKD. J gave up 3 bases and V 8 bases, and 4 bases lay outside the gene matches. The CDR3, as DNA: TGTGCCATCCGTGGACAGGTCAATCAGCCCCAGCATTTT. As protein: CAIRGQVNQPQHF.

The chain links TRBV19 to TRBJ2-1; TRBD2 matches at 14 bases. The CDR3 is 16 residues long. V was clipped by 5 bases and J by 8 bases; unmatched bases: 8. Germline lookup yields CDR1 LNHDA and CDR2 SQIVND (reference sequence). The CDR3 sequence is CASSVGTSGGRDEQFF. The CDR3 coding sequence is TGTGCCAGTAGTGTTGGGACTAGCGGGGGAAGGGATGAGCAGTTCTTC. Filled out from reference TRBV19 and TRBJ2-1, the complete variable domain reads DGGITQSPKYLFRKEGQNVTLSCEQNLNHDAMYWYRQDPGQGLRLIYYSQIVNDFQKGDIAEGYSVSREKKESFPLTVTSAQKNPTAFYLCASSVGTSGGRDEQFFGPGTRLTVL.

This chain links TRBV7-2 with TRBJ1-6, with D maybe TRBD1 (5 bases). Looked up from germline, CDR1 is SGHTA and CDR2 is FQGNSA. The CDR3 totals 17 residues. The V end was cut by 5 bases, the J end by 0 bases, with 14 bases between. CDR3 coding DNA: TGTGCCAGCAGCACCCCAGGGCTCAGCTCCTATAATTCACCCCTCCACTTT. Translated: CASSTPGLSSYNSPLHF. The whole variable domain, remainder taken from reference TRBV7-2 and TRBJ1-6, is GAGVSQSPSNKVTEKGKDVELRCDPISGHTALYWYRQSLGQGLEFLIYFQGNSAPDKSGLPSDRFSAERTGGSVSTLTIQRTQQEDSAVYLCASSTPGLSSYNSPLHFGNGTRLTVT.

This clone appeared a single time. The V gene is TRBV9, the J gene TRBJ2-3; 10 nucleotides align to TRBD2. This CDR3 has 15 residues. Looked up from germline, CDR1 is SGDLS and CDR2 is YYNGEE. V dropped 3 bases and J dropped 7; count of bases not matched to a gene: 8. The CDR3 loop reads CASSDERGGVNTQYF. The CDR3 coding sequence is TGTGCCAGCAGCGATGAGCGGGGGGGCGTAAATACGCAGTATTTT.

This chain joins TRBV2 and TRBJ2-1, with TRBD1 matching 12 bases. Germline V lookup: CDR1 SNHLY, CDR2 FYNNEI. Trimming took 6 bases from V and 9 from J; bases not matched to a gene: 6. This CDR3 region has 14 residues. CDR3 amino acids: CASSWDRGLGEQFF. For the CDR3, the DNA is TGTGCCAGCAGCTGGGACAGGGGGCTGGGTGAGCAGTTCTTC.

This clone was seen once. The rearrangement uses TRBV29-1 and TRBJ1-2; a possible D gene is TRBD1 (5 bases). The CDR3 spans 12 residues. V dropped 7 bases and J dropped 4 bases, with 13 bases sitting between them. Germline values: CDR1 SQVTM, CDR2 ANQGSEA. CDR3 sequence reads: CSERRGIYGYTF. Here the CDR3 DNA reads TGCAGCGAAAGGAGGGGAATCTATGGCTACACCTTC.

This chain uses TRBV5-1 with TRBJ2-1, with unresolved D. Trimming took 3 bases from V and 6 from J, leaving 16 bases between them. Per the germline V gene, CDR1 is SGHRS and CDR2 is YFSETQ. CDR3 length: 15 residues. This chain's CDR3 is CASSSGQNPLNEQFF. For the CDR3, the DNA is TGCGCCAGCAGCTCAGGCCAAAACCCCCTCAATGAGCAGTTCTTC.

The rearrangement links TRBV9 to TRBJ1-1; unclear D gene. Germline CDR1 is SGDLS and CDR2 is YYNGEE. V was shortened by 4 bases and J by 1 base, with 11 bases between the two germline ends. The CDR3 consists of 14 residues. The CDR3 loop is CASSPGGRNTEAFF. CDR3 nucleotide sequence: TGTGCCAGCAGCCCTGGAGGCAGGAACACTGAAGCTTTCTTT. Together with reference TRBV9 and TRBJ1-1, the CDR3 gives the full variable domain: DSGVTQTPKHLITATGQRVTLRCSPRSGDLSVYWYQQSLDQGLQFLIQYYNGEERAKGNILERFSAQQFPDLHSELNLSSLELGDSALYFCASSPGGRNTEAFFGQGTRLTVV.

The V gene is TRBV7-9, the J gene TRBJ1-2; D gene uncertain. CDR1 and CDR2 (germline): SEHNR, FQNEAQ (reference sequence). V lost 2 bases and J 0 bases, leaving 10 bases between the germline ends. This CDR3 is 15 amino acids long. The DNA of the CDR3 is TGTGCCAGCAGCTTATCCCGCGAAACTAACTATGGCTACACCTTC. Translation: CASSLSRETNYGYTF.

The chain uses TRBV6-1 and TRBJ1-2; TRBD1 agrees at 7 bases. In germline, CDR1 is MNHNS, CDR2 SASEGT. V shed 7 bases, J shed 8 bases, and the junction held 10 bases outside the gene matches. CDR3 length equals 13 residues. Written as DNA, the CDR3 is TGTGCCAGCACCCTACAAGGGGGCTGGGGCTACACCTTC. Its translation: CASTLQGGWGYTF.

The chain recombines TRBV14 with TRBJ2-7; D might be TRBD1 (6 bases). Trimming cost V 1 base and J 6 bases, with 10 bases left between them. The CDR3 spans 13 residues. CDR1 is SGHDN and CDR2 is FVKESK in the germline V gene. The CDR3 nucleotides read TGTGCCAGCAGCCAAGCTAGAGGGGGCGAGCAGTACTTC. Protein sequence: CASSQARGGEQYF.

V usage is TRBV7-7 and J usage is TRBJ2-5; a weak D match, TRBD2 (5 bases). Germline V gene data show CDR1 as SSHAT and CDR2 as FNYEAQ (reference sequence). V lost 3 bases and J lost 2, with 10 bases in between. The CDR3 contains 14 residues. CDR3: CASSFDPGQETQYF. CDR3 DNA: TGTGCCAGCAGCTTCGATCCGGGGCAAGAGACCCAGTACTTC.

The J gene is TRBJ2-2, the V gene TRBV4-3, with D perhaps matching TRBD2 (5 bases). With 3 bases removed from V and 5 bases from J, the gap between germline ends came to 10 bases. Germline V CDR1 and CDR2: LGHNA, YSLEER. This CDR3 region has 14 residues. DNA of the CDR3: TGCGCCAGCAGCCAGGAACTAGTTACCGGGGAGCTGTTTTTT. Its translation: CASSQELVTGELFF.

The chain has TRBV2 and TRBJ2-7; D is ambiguous. This CDR3 is 14 amino acids long. V was clipped by 5 bases and J by 3 bases, with 14 bases between them. Per germline, CDR1 SNHLY and CDR2 FYNNEI. CDR3 bases: TGTGCCAGCAGTAAACCCCCGGGTGTCTACGAGCAGTACTTC. Protein sequence: CASSKPPGVYEQYF. The variable domain in full, with the rest retrieved from reference TRBV2 and TRBJ2-7, is EPEVTQTPSHQVTQMGQEVILRCVPISNHLYFYWYRQILGQKVEFLVSFYNNEISEKSEIFDDQFSVERPDGSNFTLKIRSTKLEDSAMYFCASSKPPGVYEQYFGPGTRLTVT.

The sample holds a few counts of this clone. V usage is TRBV6-6 and J usage is TRBJ2-1; 9 bases are shared with TRBD2. Germline V gives CDR1 MNHNY, CDR2 SVGAGI (reference sequence). The CDR3 length is 15 residues. V shed 5 bases, J shed 8 bases, and the junction held 10 bases outside the gene matches. The CDR3 loop is CASSPPGGGADEQFF. The CDR3, as DNA: TGTGCCAGCAGTCCCCCTGGCGGGGGGGCAGATGAGCAGTTCTTC.

The genes are TRBV29-1 and TRBJ1-1, with 8 bases matching TRBD1. After removal of 6 bases from V and 4 bases from J, the junction contained 13 bases not matched to a gene. This CDR3 has 15 residues. Germline CDR1 is SQVTM and CDR2 is ANQGSEA. CDR3 in DNA: TGCAGCGTAGCCTATCAGGGGGCGCCGGCCACTGAAGCTTTCTTT. Protein product: CSVAYQGAPATEAFF.

The table lists this clone with a few counts. This rearrangement joins TRBV6-7 to TRBJ2-7; 9 bases line up with TRBD1. TRBV6-7 is classed as an ORF, of uncertain function. CDR3 length: 16 amino acids. Germline trimming cut 4 bases from V and 2 bases from J; bases unmatched to any gene: 9. As DNA, the CDR3 is TGTGCCAGCAGTTCTTTATCACAGGGGGCCACCTACGAGCAGTACTTC. Protein product: CASSSLSQGATYEQYF.

The V call is TRBV6-5, the J call TRBJ2-1; D may be TRBD2 (5 bases). This CDR3 has 16 residues. Trimming took off 0 bases at V and 9 bases at J, with 18 bases between the two ends. Looked up from germline, CDR1 is MNHEY and CDR2 is SVGAGI. DNA of the CDR3: TGTGCCAGCAGTTACTCCATTAGGTCCGGAGGCAGTGAGCAGTTCTTC. Its protein is CASSYSIRSGGSEQFF.

Comments on this clone: Other DNA variants within this sample encode the same CDR3. The chain employs TRBV19 and TRBJ2-3, with a tentative D call TRBD1 (6 bases). V was shortened by 10 bases and J by 2 bases, with 19 bases between the two germline ends. The CDR3 extends over 15 amino acids. Germline V gene lookup returns CDR1 LNHDA and CDR2 SQIVND (reference sequence). DNA for the CDR3: TGTGCCACCCTCCCCCTGGGACAAGCCACAGATACGCAGTATTTT. Protein product: CATLPLGQATDTQYF.

The V call is TRBV7-8, the J call TRBJ2-1; 7 bases fit TRBD2. CDR3 size: 15 residues. The V gene's germline CDR1 is SGHVS and CDR2 FQNEAQ. V was clipped by 6 bases and J by 5 bases; unmatched bases: 10. The CDR3 here is CASRGGGEVHNEQFF. As DNA, the CDR3 is TGTGCCAGCAGGGGCGGGGGTGAGGTGCACAATGAGCAGTTCTTC.

This chain joins TRBV6-5 and TRBJ2-5; 12 positions agree with TRBD1. The CDR3 covers 16 residues. CDR1 is MNHEY, CDR2 SVGAGI, per germline. V lost 4 bases and J lost 5; bases outside the gene matches: 8. This chain's CDR3 is CASSLPGTGGRETQYF. The CDR3 region has the DNA TGTGCCAGCAGTTTACCCGGGACAGGGGGCCGGGAGACCCAGTACTTC.

The chain joins TRBV7-8 to TRBJ1-2, with 10 nucleotides matching TRBD1. The V segment lost 1 base and the J segment 4 bases; nucleotides outside the gene matches: 3. The CDR3 length is 15 residues. Germline V gene lookup returns CDR1 SGHVS and CDR2 FQNEAQ. The CDR3: CASSLGQGAGYGYTF. The CDR3 bases are TGTGCCAGCAGCTTAGGACAGGGGGCTGGCTATGGCTACACCTTC.

The gene calls are TRBV11-3 and TRBJ1-1; possible D gene TRBD1, 5 bases. The CDR3 extends over 14 amino acids. V lost 5 bases to trimming and J lost 1 base, with 11 bases between them. Germline CDR1 reads SGHNT; CDR2 reads YENEEA. The CDR3 protein is CASSLGGSNTEAFF. In DNA form, the CDR3 reads TGTGCCAGCAGCCTCGGGGGTTCGAACACTGAAGCTTTCTTT. The complete variable domain, with remaining parts taken from reference TRBV11-3 and TRBJ1-1, reads EAGVVQSPRYKIIEKKQPVAFWCNPISGHNTLYWYLQNLGQGPELLIRYENEEAVDDSQLPKDRFSAERLKGVDSTLKIQPAELGDSAVYLCASSLGGSNTEAFFGQGTRLTVV.